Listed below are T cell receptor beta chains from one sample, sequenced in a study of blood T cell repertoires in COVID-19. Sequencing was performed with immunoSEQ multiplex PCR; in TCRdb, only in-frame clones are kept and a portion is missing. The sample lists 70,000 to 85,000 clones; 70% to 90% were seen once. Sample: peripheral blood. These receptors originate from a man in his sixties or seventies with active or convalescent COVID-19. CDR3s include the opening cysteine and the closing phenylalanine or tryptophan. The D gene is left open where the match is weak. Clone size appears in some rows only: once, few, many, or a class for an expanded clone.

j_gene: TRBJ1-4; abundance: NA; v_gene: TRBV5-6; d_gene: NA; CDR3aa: CASSERGWTNEKLFF; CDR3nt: TGTGCCAGCAGCGAACGGGGATGGACTAATGAAAAACTGTTTTTT
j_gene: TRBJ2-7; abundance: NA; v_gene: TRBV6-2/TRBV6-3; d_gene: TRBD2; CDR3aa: CASSTTTAGVQYEQYF; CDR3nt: TGTGCCAGCAGTACCACTACAGCGGGGGTTCAGTACGAGCAGTACTTC
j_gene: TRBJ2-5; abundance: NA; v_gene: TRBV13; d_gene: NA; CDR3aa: CASSFASGETQYF; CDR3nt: TGTGCCAGCAGCTTTGCATCGGGGGAGACCCAGTACTTC
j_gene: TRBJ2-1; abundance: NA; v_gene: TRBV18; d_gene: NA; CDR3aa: CASSPLREGGNEQFF; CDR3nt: TGTGCCAGCTCACCTTTAAGGGAGGGGGGCAATGAGCAGTTCTTC
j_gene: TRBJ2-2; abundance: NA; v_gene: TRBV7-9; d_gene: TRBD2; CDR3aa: CALGRAGGSGELFF; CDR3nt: TGTGCCCTAGGACGCGCGGGGGGCTCCGGGGAGCTGTTTTTT
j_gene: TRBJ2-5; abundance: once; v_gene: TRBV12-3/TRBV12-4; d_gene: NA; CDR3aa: CASSTGETQYF; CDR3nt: TGTGCCAGCAGCACGGGAGAGACCCAGTACTTC
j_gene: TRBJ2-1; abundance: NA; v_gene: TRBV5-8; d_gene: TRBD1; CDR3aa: CASSFLSGGLNEQFF; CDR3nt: TGTGCCAGCAGCTTTCTATCAGGGGGTCTCAATGAGCAGTTCTTC
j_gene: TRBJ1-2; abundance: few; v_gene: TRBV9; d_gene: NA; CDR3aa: CASSVAPRIGGATGYTF; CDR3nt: TGTGCCAGCAGCGTAGCCCCCCGCATCGGGGGGGCTACTGGCTACACCTTC
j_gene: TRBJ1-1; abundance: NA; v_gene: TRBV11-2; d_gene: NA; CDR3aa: CASRTDGGTEAFF; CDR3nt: TGTGCCAGCAGAACGGACGGCGGGACTGAAGCTTTCTTT
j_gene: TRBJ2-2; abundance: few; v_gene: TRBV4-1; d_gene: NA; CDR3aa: CASSREDSSRTTGELFF; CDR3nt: TGCGCCAGCAGCCGGGAGGACTCCAGTCGCACCACCGGGGAGCTGTTTTTT
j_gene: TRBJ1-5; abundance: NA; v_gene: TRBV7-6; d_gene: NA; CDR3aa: CASSLTDSNQPQHF; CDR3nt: TGTGCCAGCAGCCTGACTGATAGCAATCAGCCCCAGCATTTT
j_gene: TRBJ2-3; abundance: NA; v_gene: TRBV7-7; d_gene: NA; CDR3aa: CASSQLGTDTQYF; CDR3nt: TGTGCCAGCAGCCAACTAGGCACAGATACGCAGTATTTT
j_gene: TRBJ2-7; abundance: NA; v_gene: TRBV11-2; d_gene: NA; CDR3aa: CASSLGGFLRRHEQYF; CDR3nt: TGTGCCAGCAGCTTAGGCGGCTTCCTCCGGCGCCACGAGCAGTACTTC
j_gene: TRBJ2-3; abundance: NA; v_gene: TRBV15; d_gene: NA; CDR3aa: CATSMLSLSTDTQYF; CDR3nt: TGTGCCACCAGCATGCTGTCCCTAAGCACAGATACGCAGTATTTT
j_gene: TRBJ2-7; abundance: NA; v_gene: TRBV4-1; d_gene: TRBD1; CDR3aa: CASSRPGQGTYEQYF; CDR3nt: TGCGCCAGCAGCAGACCGGGACAGGGAACCTACGAGCAGTACTTC
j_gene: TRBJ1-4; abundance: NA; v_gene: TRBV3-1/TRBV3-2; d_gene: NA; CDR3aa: CASSQARGRNEKLFF; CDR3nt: TGTGCCAGCAGCCAAGCAAGGGGAAGGAATGAAAAACTGTTTTTT
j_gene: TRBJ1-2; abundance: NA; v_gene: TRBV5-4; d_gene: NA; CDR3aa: CASSIDRRPGYTF; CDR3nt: TGTGCCAGCTCTATTGACAGGCGCCCGGGGTACACCTTC
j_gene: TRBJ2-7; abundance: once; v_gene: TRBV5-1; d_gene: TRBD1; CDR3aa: CASSPGGGEYEQYF; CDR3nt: TGCGCCAGCAGCCCAGGGGGCGGGGAATACGAGCAGTACTTC
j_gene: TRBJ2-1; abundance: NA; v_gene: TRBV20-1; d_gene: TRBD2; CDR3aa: CSASGREGLRNEQFF; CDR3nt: TGCAGTGCTAGTGGACGGGAGGGCCTTAGGAATGAGCAGTTCTTC
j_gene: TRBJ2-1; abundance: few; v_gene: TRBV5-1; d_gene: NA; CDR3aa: CASSLGSEVYNEQFF; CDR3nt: TGCGCCAGCAGCTTGGGATCGGAGGTCTACAATGAGCAGTTCTTC
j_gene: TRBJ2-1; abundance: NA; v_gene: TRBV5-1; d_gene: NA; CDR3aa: CASSLTGNEQFF; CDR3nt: TGCGCCAGCAGCTTGACAGGGAATGAGCAGTTCTTC
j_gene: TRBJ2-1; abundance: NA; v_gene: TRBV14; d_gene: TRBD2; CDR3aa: CASSHRGGAFYNEQFF; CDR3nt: TGTGCCAGCAGCCACCGGGGGGGCGCCTTCTACAATGAGCAGTTCTTC
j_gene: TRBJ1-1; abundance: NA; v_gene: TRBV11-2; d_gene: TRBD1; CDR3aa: CASIKGGTGIVGTEAFF; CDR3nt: TGTGCCAGCATCAAGGGGGGGACAGGGATTGTGGGGACTGAAGCTTTCTTT
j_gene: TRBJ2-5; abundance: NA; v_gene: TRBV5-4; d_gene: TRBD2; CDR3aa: CASSSPTSGGQETQYF; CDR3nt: TGTGCCAGCAGCTCGCCGACTAGCGGGGGCCAAGAGACCCAGTACTTC
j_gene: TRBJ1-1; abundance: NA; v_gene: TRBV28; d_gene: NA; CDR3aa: CASSAGEVDGAFF; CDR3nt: TGTGCCAGCAGTGCCGGGGAGGTGGACGGGGCTTTCTTT
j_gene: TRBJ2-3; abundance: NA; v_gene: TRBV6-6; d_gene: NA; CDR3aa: CASSPYDTQYF; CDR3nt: TGTGCCAGCAGCCCGTATGATACGCAGTATTTT
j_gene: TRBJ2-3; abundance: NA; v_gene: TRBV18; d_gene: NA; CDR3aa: CASSPPGRPDTQYF; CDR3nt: TGTGCCAGCTCACCCCCAGGCCGACCAGATACGCAGTATTTT
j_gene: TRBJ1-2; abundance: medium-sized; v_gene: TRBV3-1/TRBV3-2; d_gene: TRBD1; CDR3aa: CASSQVRTGGGYGYTF; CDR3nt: TGTGCCAGCAGCCAAGTAAGGACAGGGGGCGGCTATGGCTACACCTTC
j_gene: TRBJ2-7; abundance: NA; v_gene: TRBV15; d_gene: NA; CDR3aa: CATSRDHSREQYF; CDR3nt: TGTGCCACCAGCAGAGACCACTCTCGCGAGCAGTACTTC
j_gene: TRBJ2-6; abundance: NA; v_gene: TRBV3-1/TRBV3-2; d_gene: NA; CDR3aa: CASSQFSSGANVLTF; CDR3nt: TGTGCCAGCAGCCAATTTAGCTCTGGGGCCAACGTCCTGACTTTC
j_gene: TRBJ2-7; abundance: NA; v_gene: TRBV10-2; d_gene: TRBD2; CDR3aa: CASSPLGTSGYEQYF; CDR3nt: TGCGCCAGCAGCCCACTGGGGACTAGCGGCTACGAGCAGTACTTC
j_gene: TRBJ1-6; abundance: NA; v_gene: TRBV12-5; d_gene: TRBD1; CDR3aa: CASAVDRVQNSPLHF; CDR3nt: TGTGCTAGTGCCGTAGACAGGGTACAGAATTCACCCCTCCACTTT
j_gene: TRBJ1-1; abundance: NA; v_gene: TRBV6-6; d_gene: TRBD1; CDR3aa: CASSPPGGQRGHTEAFF; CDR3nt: TGTGCCAGCAGTCCCCCCGGGGGACAGAGAGGCCACACTGAAGCTTTCTTT
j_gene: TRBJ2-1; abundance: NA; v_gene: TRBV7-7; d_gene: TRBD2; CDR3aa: CASSLEASGNLAYNEQFF; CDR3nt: TGTGCCAGCAGCTTAGAGGCTAGCGGGAATTTGGCCTACAATGAGCAGTTCTTC
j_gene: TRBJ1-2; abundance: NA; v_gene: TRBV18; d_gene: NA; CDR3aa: CASSPRQGSYGYTF; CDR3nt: TGTGCCAGCTCACCACGCCAGGGATCTTATGGCTACACCTTC
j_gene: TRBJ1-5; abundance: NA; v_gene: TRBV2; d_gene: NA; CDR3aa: CASSRVQGNQPQHF; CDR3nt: TGTGCCAGCAGTAGGGTCCAGGGTAATCAGCCCCAGCATTTT
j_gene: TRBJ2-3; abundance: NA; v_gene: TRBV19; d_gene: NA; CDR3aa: CASRPSGLDTQYF; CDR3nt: TGTGCCAGTAGACCCAGCGGTCTTGATACGCAGTATTTT
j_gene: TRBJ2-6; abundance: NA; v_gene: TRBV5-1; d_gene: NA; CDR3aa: CASSRSSLPGANVLTF; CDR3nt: TGCGCCAGCAGCAGGAGTTCGTTGCCTGGGGCCAACGTCCTGACTTTC
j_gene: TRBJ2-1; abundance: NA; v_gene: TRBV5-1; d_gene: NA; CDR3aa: CASSSSGGGAGNEQFF; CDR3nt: TGCGCCAGCAGCTCATCTGGGGGCGGAGCTGGGAATGAGCAGTTCTTC
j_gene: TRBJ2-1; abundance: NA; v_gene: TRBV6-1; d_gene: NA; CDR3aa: CASLLTGGNEQFF; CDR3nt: TGTGCCAGCTTACTTACCGGGGGCAATGAGCAGTTCTTC
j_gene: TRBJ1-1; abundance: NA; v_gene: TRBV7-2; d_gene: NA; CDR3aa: CASSFLQVTEAFF; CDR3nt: TGTGCCAGCAGCTTCCTCCAGGTCACTGAAGCTTTCTTT
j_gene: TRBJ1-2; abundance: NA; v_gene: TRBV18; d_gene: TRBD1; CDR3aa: CASSSGTEYGYTF; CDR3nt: TGTGCCAGCTCATCCGGGACAGAGTATGGCTACACCTTC
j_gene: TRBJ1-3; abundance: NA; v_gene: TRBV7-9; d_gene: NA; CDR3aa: CASSLGQSPGNTIYF; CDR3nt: TGTGCCAGCAGCCTGGGGCAGTCTCCTGGAAACACCATATATTTT
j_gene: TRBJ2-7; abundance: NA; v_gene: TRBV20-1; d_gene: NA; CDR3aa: CSAPTVYEQYF; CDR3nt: TGCAGTGCCCCGACAGTCTACGAGCAGTACTTC
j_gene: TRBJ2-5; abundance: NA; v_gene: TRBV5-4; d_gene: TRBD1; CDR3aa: CASSRQGAQETQYF; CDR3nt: TGTGCCAGCAGCAGACAGGGGGCTCAAGAGACCCAGTACTTC
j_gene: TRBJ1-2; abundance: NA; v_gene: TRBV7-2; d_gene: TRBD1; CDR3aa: CASSHRTGGEGYTF; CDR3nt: TGTGCCAGCAGCCATCGGACAGGGGGCGAAGGCTACACCTTC
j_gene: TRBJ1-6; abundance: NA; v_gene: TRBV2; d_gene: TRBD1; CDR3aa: CASSSSKGQGGSPLHF; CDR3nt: TGTGCCAGCAGCTCATCTAAGGGACAGGGTGGTTCACCCCTCCACTTT
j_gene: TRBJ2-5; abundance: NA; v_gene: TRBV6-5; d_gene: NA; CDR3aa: CASSLGGTQETQYF; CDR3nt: TGTGCCAGCAGCCTCGGGGGTACCCAAGAGACCCAGTACTTC
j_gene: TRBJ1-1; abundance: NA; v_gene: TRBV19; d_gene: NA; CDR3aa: CASSNTMNTEAFF; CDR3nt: TGTGCCAGTAGTAATACAATGAACACTGAAGCTTTCTTT
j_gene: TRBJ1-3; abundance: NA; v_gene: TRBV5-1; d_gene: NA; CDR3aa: CASSQSFSGNTIYF; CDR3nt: TGCGCCAGCAGCCAAAGCTTCTCTGGAAACACCATATATTTT
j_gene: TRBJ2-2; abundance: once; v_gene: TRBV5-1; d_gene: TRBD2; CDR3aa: CASSPPSGGNLFF; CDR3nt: TGCGCCAGCAGCCCTCCTAGCGGGGGGAATCTGTTTTTT
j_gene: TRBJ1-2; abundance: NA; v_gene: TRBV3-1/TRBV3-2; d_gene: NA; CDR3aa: CASSHRSVINYGYTF; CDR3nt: TGTGCCAGCAGCCATCGTTCAGTTATTAACTATGGCTACACCTTC
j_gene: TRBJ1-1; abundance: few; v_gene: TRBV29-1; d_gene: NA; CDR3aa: CSVEDGDLTDTLNTEAFF; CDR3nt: TGCAGCGTTGAAGATGGGGATTTGACGGACACCCTGAACACTGAAGCTTTCTTT
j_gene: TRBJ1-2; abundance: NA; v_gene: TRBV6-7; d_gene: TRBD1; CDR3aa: CASRAESRGARTPNYGYTF; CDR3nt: TGTGCCAGCAGAGCAGAAAGCAGGGGGGCTCGCACTCCTAACTATGGCTACACCTTC
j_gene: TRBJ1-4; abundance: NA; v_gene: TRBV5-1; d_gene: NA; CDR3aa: CASSLAGAGEKLFF; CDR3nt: TGCGCCAGCAGCTTGGCAGGGGCTGGGGAAAAACTGTTTTTT
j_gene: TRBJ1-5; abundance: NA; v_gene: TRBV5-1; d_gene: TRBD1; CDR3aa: CASSPDGQGGYQPQHF; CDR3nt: TGCGCCAGCAGCCCGGACGGACAGGGAGGGTATCAGCCCCAGCATTTT
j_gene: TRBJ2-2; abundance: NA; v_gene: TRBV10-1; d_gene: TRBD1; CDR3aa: CASSPGQGKGHTRELFF; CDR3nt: TGCGCCAGCAGTCCCGGACAGGGGAAGGGCCACACCCGGGAGCTGTTTTTT